What follows are 28 T cell receptor beta chains derived from one specimen sequenced in a study of Tregs in tolerant kidney transplant recipients. Produced via immunoSEQ multiplex PCR; TCRdb's table is partial and in-frame only. The sample lists tens of thousands of clones, less than 95% occurring once. The sequenced sample was Tregs from blood. The receptors come from a human donor in good health.

The rearrangement uses TRBV6-1 and TRBJ1-5; maybe TRBD1 (6 bases). The CDR3 has 15 residues. V was clipped by 3 bases and J by 9 bases, with 18 bases between them. Germline V CDR1 and CDR2: MNHNS, SASEGT. CDR3 coding DNA: TGTGCCAGCAGTGATCGCACAGGGCCTGGGGGGCCCCAGCATTTT. Its protein is CASSDRTGPGGPQHF.

The gene calls are TRBV5-1 and TRBJ2-1; no clear D gene. Germline CDR1 is SGHRS and CDR2 is YFSETQ. V dropped 4 bases and J dropped 10 bases, with 12 bases sitting between them. The CDR3 contains 12 residues. The CDR3 spells CASSDLLGEQFF. DNA of the CDR3: TGCGCCAGCAGCGACCTTCTGGGGGAGCAGTTCTTC.

The rearrangement joins TRBV7-6 to TRBJ1-5; TRBD1 might be the D (5 bases). V lost 4 bases and J lost 7, with 20 bases in between. Germline V gene lookup returns CDR1 SGHVS and CDR2 FNYEAQ. The CDR3 totals 16 residues. CDR3 loop: CASSSSGGVPGQPQHF. The CDR3 DNA reads TGTGCCAGCAGCTCATCCGGGGGGGTGCCGGGGCAGCCCCAGCATTTT.

The CDR3 DNA is TGTGCCAGCAGCTTAAACCGGTACTATGGCTACACCTTC. Translating gives CASSLNRYYGYTF. The rearrangement joins TRBV7-2 to TRBJ1-2; D is uncertain. Trimming cost V 2 bases and J 3 bases, with 7 bases left between them. CDR1 and CDR2 (germline): SGHTA, FQGNSA. The CDR3 consists of 13 residues.

V usage is TRBV5-4 and J usage is TRBJ1-2, with TRBD1 identical over 10 bases. The CDR3 is 15 residues long. Per germline, CDR1 SGHNT and CDR2 YYREEE (reference sequence). Trimming at V came to 4 bases and at J to 7 bases, leaving 10 bases not matched to a gene. The CDR3 region is CASSPGQGVVGGYTF. CDR3 coding DNA: TGTGCCAGCAGCCCCGGACAGGGGGTTGTGGGTGGCTACACCTTC.

The genes are TRBV4-2 and TRBJ1-5, with 8 bases identical to TRBD1. V trimming: 0 bases; J trimming: 5 bases; junction bases outside the gene matches: 3. From germline, CDR1 is LGHNA and CDR2 YNFKEQ. This CDR3 region has 15 residues. The CDR3 region is CASSQEDRGDQPQHF. The CDR3 nucleotides are TGTGCCAGCAGCCAAGAAGACAGGGGTGATCAGCCCCAGCATTTT.

About this clone itself: At one end the junction does not follow the germline gene, possibly because of a read error. The CDR3 nucleotides are TGTGCCAGCGGTGATAGTGGTATTCGGTACGAGCAGTACTTC. Its translation is CASGDSGIRYEQYF. This sequence joins TRBV2 and TRBJ2-7, with no clear D. From germline, CDR1 is SNHLY and CDR2 FYNNEI. The CDR3 spans 14 residues.

This chain links TRBV28 with TRBJ2-7, with D perhaps TRBD2 (7 bases). V was cut by 3 bases and J by 4 bases, with 13 bases left in between. Germline CDR1 is MDHEN and CDR2 is SYDVKM. The CDR3 contains 14 residues. CDR3 in DNA: TGTGCCAGCAGTTTCGCGGGGGCATCTTACGAGCAGTACTTC. It specifies CASSFAGASYEQYF. Together with reference TRBV28 and TRBJ2-7, the CDR3 gives the full variable domain: DVKVTQSSRYLVKRTGEKVFLECVQDMDHENMFWYRQDPGLGLRLIYFSYDVKMKEKGDIPEGYSVSREKKERFSLILESASTNQTSMYLCASSFAGASYEQYFGPGTRLTVT.

CDR3 bases: TGTGCCAGCAGTACCAGTCGAGGGGTTAGTGAAGCTTTCTTT. Translated, it gives CASSTSRGVSEAFF. This chain uses TRBV27 with TRBJ1-1, with a possible D match to TRBD1 (5 bases). Trimming took 5 bases from V and 7 from J, leaving 17 bases between them. The CDR3 is 14 amino acids. Per germline, CDR1 MNHEY and CDR2 SMNVEV (reference sequence).

The CDR3 loop reads CASSQDANSGRYTDTQYF. The CDR3 coding sequence is TGTGCCAGCAGCCAAGATGCGAATTCGGGACGGTACACAGATACGCAGTATTTT. This chain uses TRBV4-2 with TRBJ2-3; D possibly matches TRBD1 or TRBD2 (5 bases each). This CDR3 is 18 amino acids long. Trimming cost V 0 bases and J 2 bases, with 18 bases left between them. Germline V gene sequence: CDR1 LGHNA, CDR2 YNFKEQ.

The genes are TRBV7-9 and TRBJ2-5, with 10 bases lining up with TRBD1. The V gene's germline CDR1 is SEHNR and CDR2 FQNEAQ (reference sequence). The CDR3 sequence is 14 residues long. With 8 bases clipped from V and 5 bases from J, the junction kept 8 bases outside the gene matches. The CDR3 sequence is CASWRTGGAETQYF. The CDR3 DNA reads as TGTGCCAGCTGGAGGACAGGGGGTGCGGAGACCCAGTACTTC.

CDR3 DNA: TGTGCCAGCAGCAATAGATCGGACTCCGGGAGACTCCAAGAGACCCAGTACTTC. This sequence encodes CASSNRSDSGRLQETQYF. The V and J genes are TRBV7-8 and TRBJ2-5; D is possibly TRBD2 (6 bases). Germline V gene sequence: CDR1 SGHVS, CDR2 FQNEAQ. The V end was cut by 5 bases, the J end by 1 base, with 23 bases between. CDR3 length: 18 residues.

The rearrangement links TRBV9 to TRBJ2-4, with a tentative D call TRBD2 (5 bases). Germline CDR1 SGDLS, CDR2 YYNGEE. V lost 0 bases to trimming and J lost 7 bases, with 8 bases between them. The CDR3 loop spans 13 amino acids. The CDR3 DNA is TGTGCCAGCAGCGTAGGAGGACTGAACATTCAGTACTTC. Translated, it gives CASSVGGLNIQYF.

The V call is TRBV6-6, the J call TRBJ2-5; D call uncertain. Germline CDR1 MNHNY, CDR2 SVGAGI (reference sequence). The V end was cut by 7 bases, the J end by 4 bases, with 7 bases between. The CDR3 consists of 11 residues. CDR3 DNA: TGTGCCAGCAATTCCGGAGAGACCCAGTACTTC. This codes for CASNSGETQYF.

V usage is TRBV27 and J usage is TRBJ2-2; D remains unclear. This CDR3 comprises 14 residues. The V gene's germline CDR1 is MNHEY and CDR2 SMNVEV (reference sequence). Trimming took off 10 bases at V and 5 bases at J, with 17 bases between the two ends. CDR3 region: CATKGLLGTGELFF. In DNA form, the CDR3 reads TGTGCCACCAAGGGCCTCCTGGGTACCGGGGAGCTGTTTTTT.

The chain uses TRBV29-1 and TRBJ1-3; D not resolved. CDR1 and CDR2 (germline): SQVTM, ANQGSEA. Trimming removed 5 bases from V and 0 bases from J, with 8 bases in between. CDR3 size: 13 residues. The CDR3 bases are TGCAGCGTTTCCGAAAGCTCTGGAAACACCATATATTTT. Protein product: CSVSESSGNTIYF.

This chain connects TRBV5-1 to TRBJ2-1, with TRBD2 matching over 8 bases. The CDR3 contains 14 residues. The V segment lost 7 bases and the J segment 3 bases; nucleotides outside the gene matches: 6. CDR1 SGHRS and CDR2 YFSETQ come from the germline V gene. CDR3 sequence: CASAREVNYNEQFF. DNA of the CDR3: TGCGCCAGCGCGCGGGAGGTTAACTACAATGAGCAGTTCTTC.

The chain recombines TRBV10-3 with TRBJ2-7; D gene ambiguous. V was clipped by 1 base and J by 3 bases, with 4 bases between them. Germline CDR1 and CDR2: ENHRY and SYGVKD. This CDR3 region has 12 residues. The CDR3 here is CAISELSYEQYF. CDR3 in DNA: TGTGCCATCAGTGAGTTAAGCTACGAGCAGTACTTC.

The chain links TRBV5-1 to TRBJ1-2; no reliable D call. There are 16 residues in the CDR3. V lost 4 bases and J lost 2, with 18 bases in between. Germline values: CDR1 SGHRS, CDR2 YFSETQ. Here the CDR3 DNA reads TGCGCCAGCAGCCCCTCTTACGGACGAATGAACTATGGCTACACCTTC. It encodes CASSPSYGRMNYGYTF.

V and J are TRBV13 and TRBJ2-3; unclear D gene. The CDR3 runs to 14 residues. Germline lookup yields CDR1 PRHDT and CDR2 FYEKMQ (reference sequence). With 5 bases removed from V and 0 bases from J, the gap between germline ends came to 9 bases. The CDR3: CASSLTTSTDTQYF. The DNA of the CDR3 is TGTGCCAGCAGCCTCACGACTAGCACAGATACGCAGTATTTT.

This chain uses TRBV7-9 with TRBJ1-2; D gene unclear. Germline assignment: CDR1 SEHNR and CDR2 FQNEAQ (reference sequence). Deletions cut 5 bases from V and 2 bases from J, with 9 bases between. CDR3 length: 13 residues. The CDR3 region is CASSRTENYGYTF. CDR3 in DNA: TGTGCCAGCAGCCGGACTGAGAACTATGGCTACACCTTC.

The chain uses TRBV5-1 and TRBJ1-2; D is ambiguous. Germline V gene data show CDR1 as SGHRS and CDR2 as YFSETQ. The CDR3 length is 16 residues. With 0 bases removed from V and 1 base from J, the gap between germline ends came to 13 bases. CDR3 in DNA: TGCGCCAGCAGCTTGGCCGGCGCGGGGATTAACTATGGCTACACCTTC. Translation: CASSLAGAGINYGYTF.

The CDR3 loop is CASSYRHPYEQYF. The CDR3 DNA reads as TGTGCCAGCAGTTATCGACACCCCTACGAGCAGTACTTC. The chain couples TRBV11-1 to TRBJ2-7; D is uncertain. V dropped 6 bases and J dropped 2 bases, with 11 bases sitting between them. Germline-derived CDR1 and CDR2 are SGHAT and FQDESV (reference sequence). This CDR3 is built from 13 residues.

The chain uses TRBV4-1 and TRBJ2-3, with TRBD2 matching 8 bases. Losses at the gene ends were 1 base for V and 6 bases for J; bases not matched to a gene: 15. The CDR3 contains 18 residues. Per germline, CDR1 MGHRA and CDR2 YSYEKL. This CDR3 reads CASSQGFRSGRKWDTQYF. The CDR3 nucleotides read TGCGCCAGCAGCCAAGGATTCAGGAGCGGGAGAAAGTGGGATACGCAGTATTTT.

This clone was detected only a few times. This chain connects TRBV7-8 to TRBJ2-3; D is perhaps TRBD2 (7 bases). V lost 5 bases, J lost 8 bases, and 29 bases lay in between. The germline CDR1 and CDR2 sequences are SGHVS and FQNEAQ. This CDR3 comprises 18 residues. CDR3 in amino acids: CASSPGRRTSASGATQYF. In DNA form, the CDR3 reads TGTGCCAGCAGCCCAGGGAGGCGGACTAGTGCTTCGGGGGCTACGCAGTATTTT.

The rearrangement uses TRBV19 and TRBJ1-5; D is uncertain. Germline CDR1 reads LNHDA; CDR2 reads SQIVND (reference sequence). The CDR3 consists of 15 residues. V lost 1 base, J lost 0 bases, and 7 bases lay in between. Here the CDR3 DNA reads TGTGCCAGTAGTATAGCGAGTTATAGCAATCAGCCCCAGCATTTT. Its translation is CASSIASYSNQPQHF.

The chain carries TRBV5-1 and TRBJ2-5; TRBD1 agrees at 8 bases. J gave up 4 bases and V 4 bases, and 12 bases lay outside the gene matches. The V gene's germline CDR1 is SGHRS and CDR2 YFSETQ. The CDR3 is 16 residues long. CDR3 sequence (DNA): TGCGCCAGCAGCCGATCCGGGACAGGTGGGCGAGAGACCCAGTACTTC. Encoded protein: CASSRSGTGGRETQYF.

The chain couples TRBV5-1 to TRBJ1-1, with D unclear. V lost 7 bases and J lost 5, with 18 bases in between. The germline gives CDR1 SGHRS, CDR2 YFSETQ. CDR3 length equals 14 residues. CDR3 nucleotides: TGCGCCAGCGGATTAGGAGGTAGATGGACTGAAGCTTTCTTT. This sequence encodes CASGLGGRWTEAFF.